This T cell receptor (beta chain) derives from a study of blood T cell repertoires in COVID-19. The wider study: From the United States, Italy and Spain came samples of acute and convalescent COVID-19. Sample material is recorded as cDNA or gDNA derived from T cells, B-cell-depleted T cells, or PBMCs.

How the authors handled the data: Amplification with reference gene primers provided the estimates of nucleated cell counts. Only in-frame clones appear in the TCRdb table, and some are missing; sequencing was by immunoSEQ multiplex PCR. Clone size and V and J calls were adopted from that table, with D and trimming inferred from the DNA. The sample records about 190,000 clones, approximately 88% being singletons. The CDR3 has 13 amino acids. Germline V gives CDR1 SGHDT, CDR2 YYEEEE. With 0 bases removed from V and 10 bases from J, the gap between germline ends came to 14 bases. This clonotype was sampled from a woman aged 25 to 39 with acute or convalescent COVID-19. The gene calls are TRBV5-6 and TRBJ2-7; D is undetermined. The sample comprised peripheral blood. The CDR3 bases are TGTGCCAGCAGCTTGGGTAGACTCTTCGGACAGTACTTC. It codes for CASSLGRLFGQYF.